This is a list of T cell receptor beta chains from one sample in a study of blood T cell repertoires in COVID-19. TCRdb's copy holds only in-frame clones and misses some; the assay was immunoSEQ multiplex PCR. This sample has 200,000 to 300,000 clones; approximately 80% occur once, and the top ten carry 4.2%. Material: peripheral blood. The receptors originated from a man aged 55 to 70 with acute or convalescent COVID-19. Each CDR3 is given with its conserved first and last residue. D genes are given only for firm matches. The size of a clone is reported for some rows only, either as once, few or many, or as a class for expanded clones.

once	TRBV29-1	-	15	TRBJ1-2	TGCAGCGTTGAAAAGGGCAGGGGCCCTAACTATGGCTACACCTTC	CSVEKGRGPNYGYTF
-	TRBV6-2/TRBV6-3	TRBD2	17	TRBJ2-2	TGTGCCAGCAGTTATCGGGAAGGCGGGAGCTTTGGCGGGGAGCTGTTTTTT	CASSYREGGSFGGELFF
once	TRBV10-1	-	15	TRBJ2-1	TGCGCCAGCAGTGAGTCGAGTGTCTCCTACAATGAGCAGTTCTTC	CASSESSVSYNEQFF
-	TRBV5-1	-	15	TRBJ1-3	TGCGCCAGCAGCTTCGGGGAATCGCGGGGAAACACCATATATTTT	CASSFGESRGNTIYF
-	TRBV7-2	TRBD1	16	TRBJ1-5	TGTGCCAGCAGCTTAGATATGGGACAGGGCAATCAGCCCCAGCATTTT	CASSLDMGQGNQPQHF
once	TRBV7-3	-	16	TRBJ2-1	TGTGCCAGCAGCTTAGGAGGGTATGGGGCCTACAATGAGCAGTTCTTC	CASSLGGYGAYNEQFF
-	TRBV19	-	20	TRBJ2-7	TGTGCCAGTAGTATCTACAGGGGGCAAGCGGGAGGGCCAATCGCCTACGAGCAGTACTTC	CASSIYRGQAGGPIAYEQYF
once	TRBV7-9	TRBD1	15	TRBJ2-3	TGTGCCAGCAGCTGGGGACAGGGGGCCGGGGATACGCAGTATTTT	CASSWGQGAGDTQYF
-	TRBV5-1	TRBD2	15	TRBJ2-7	TGCGCCAGCAGCCTCTCTCCGGGACTAGCCTACGAGCAGTACTTC	CASSLSPGLAYEQYF
-	TRBV12-5	-	17	TRBJ2-3	TGTGCTAGTGGTTCTCACAGGGCTCCCCACCTCACAGATACGCAGTATTTT	CASGSHRAPHLTDTQYF
-	TRBV5-8	TRBD1	20	TRBJ1-4	TGTGCCAGCAGCCGGCGAGGTGGGACAGGGGGTCCCGCAACTAATGAAAAACTGTTTTTT	CASSRRGGTGGPATNEKLFF
-	TRBV4-1	-	13	TRBJ2-7	TGCGCCAGCAGCCAAAGAGACAGCTACGAGCAGTACTTC	CASSQRDSYEQYF
-	TRBV6-5	TRBD2	15	TRBJ2-7	TGTGCCAGCAAACGGACTAGCGGAGACTTCTACGAGCAGTACTTC	CASKRTSGDFYEQYF
-	TRBV6-1	-	17	TRBJ2-6	TGTGCCAGCAGTGGTGCCAGGGTTAGCTCTGGGGCCAACGTCCTGACTTTC	CASSGARVSSGANVLTF
few	TRBV21-1	-	14	TRBJ2-5	TGTGCCAGCAGCAGGACCACAGGGTCGGAGACCCAGTACTTC	CASSRTTGSETQYF
-	TRBV7-2	TRBD1	14	TRBJ1-1	TGTGCCAGCAGCTTAGTTATCCGGACAGGGGAAGCTTTCTTT	CASSLVIRTGEAFF
-	TRBV12-3/TRBV12-4	-	11	TRBJ1-5	TGTGCCAGCAGCTCCCGCGGGCCCCAGCATTTT	CASSSRGPQHF
many	TRBV19	-	15	TRBJ1-2	TGTGCCAGTAGTATTCGTCAGGGGATAAACTATGGCTACACCTTC	CASSIRQGINYGYTF
-	TRBV29-1	TRBD2	14	TRBJ2-7	TGCAGCGGCATAGCGGGAGCAAGTTCCTACGAGCAGTACTTC	CSGIAGASSYEQYF
-	TRBV6-2/TRBV6-3	-	12	TRBJ2-5	TGTGCCAGCAGTTACCGGGGGGAGACCCAGTACTTC	CASSYRGETQYF
-	TRBV7-2	-	12	TRBJ1-2	TGTGCCAGCAGCTCGTACAAGTATGGCTACACCTTC	CASSSYKYGYTF
-	TRBV5-1	-	14	TRBJ1-5	TGCGCCAGCAGCTTACAGGGACCCGATCAGCCCCAGCATTTT	CASSLQGPDQPQHF
-	TRBV5-6	-	17	TRBJ1-1	TGTGCCAGCAGCTTGGGGCAGTTTTTCCAACCGAACACTGAAGCTTTCTTT	CASSLGQFFQPNTEAFF
-	TRBV7-9	-	14	TRBJ1-1	TGTGCCAGCAGCTTAGGATTTCAGGGTTCTGAAGCTTTCTTT	CASSLGFQGSEAFF
-	TRBV29-1	-	11	TRBJ2-7	TGCAGCGCTAGCGACTCCTACGAGCAGTACTTC	CSASDSYEQYF
once	TRBV11-2	TRBD1	15	TRBJ1-6	TGTGCCAGCAGCTTAGTTACAGGGGGCTATTCACCCCTCCACTTT	CASSLVTGGYSPLHF
-	TRBV5-1	TRBD1	16	TRBJ2-2	TGCGCCAGCAGCTTGCGTGTGTCAGGGGGAACCGGGGAGCTGTTTTTT	CASSLRVSGGTGELFF
-	TRBV3-1/TRBV3-2	-	15	TRBJ2-3	TGTGCCAGCAGCCACGGGGCGGGGAGAACAGATACGCAGTATTTT	CASSHGAGRTDTQYF
once	TRBV7-2	-	15	TRBJ1-1	TGTGCCAGCAGCTTATACCGACAGGTGAACACTGAAGCTTTCTTT	CASSLYRQVNTEAFF
once	TRBV3-1/TRBV3-2	-	13	TRBJ2-1	TGTGCCAGCAGCCAGGGACTCCGCCAAGGGCAGTTCTTC	CASSQGLRQGQFF
-	TRBV28	-	15	TRBJ1-5	TGTGCCAGCAGTTTGGGGGCCCGGGGGGTTCAGCCCCAGCATTTT	CASSLGARGVQPQHF
-	TRBV29-1	-	15	TRBJ2-1	TGCAGCGTTGAAGGCTCCTTGAGCTCCTACAATGAGCAGTTCTTC	CSVEGSLSSYNEQFF
-	TRBV12-5	-	14	TRBJ2-4	TGTGCTAGTGGTTTGGCAGGGGGAGGAAACATTCAGTACTTC	CASGLAGGGNIQYF
-	TRBV6-2/TRBV6-3	TRBD2	18	TRBJ2-5	TGTGCCAGCAGTTTGGCGCTAGCGGGAACCCCCCTCCAAGAGACCCAGTACTTC	CASSLALAGTPLQETQYF
-	TRBV5-6	TRBD1	15	TRBJ2-7	TGTGCCAGCAGCTACCGGACAGGGGGCTGGTACGAGCAGTACTTC	CASSYRTGGWYEQYF
-	TRBV10-1	TRBD1	19	TRBJ1-5	TGCGCCAGCAGTGAAATGGATGGACAGGGGGCGGATAGCAATCAGCCCCAGCATTTT	CASSEMDGQGADSNQPQHF
-	TRBV18	TRBD1	13	TRBJ2-5	TGTGCCAGCTCACCGGGACAGAAAGAGACCCAGTACTTC	CASSPGQKETQYF
-	TRBV7-8	TRBD1	15	TRBJ2-1	TGTGCCAGCAGTCGGGACAGGGTGGCCTACAATGAGCAGTTCTTC	CASSRDRVAYNEQFF
-	TRBV2	TRBD1	15	TRBJ1-2	TGTGCCAGCAGTGAAAGTCGGACAGGGCCCTATGGCTACACCTTC	CASSESRTGPYGYTF
-	TRBV4-2	-	16	TRBJ1-1	TGTGCCAGCAGCCAAGATGGCGACAGCTTATCCACTGAAGCTTTCTTT	CASSQDGDSLSTEAFF
few	TRBV4-2	-	15	TRBJ1-2	TGTGCCAGCAGCCAATTTGCTGGACTGAGTGGTGGCTACACCTTC	CASSQFAGLSGGYTF
-	TRBV2	TRBD2	15	TRBJ2-2	TGTGCCAAATCTACGGGGGGGTCGAACACCGGGGAGCTGTTTTTT	CAKSTGGSNTGELFF
-	TRBV10-1	-	18	TRBJ2-4	TGCGCCAGCAGTGAGTCGACGGCGCGGGGGCCACGCAAAAACATTCAGTACTTC	CASSESTARGPRKNIQYF
few	TRBV7-2	TRBD2	16	TRBJ2-7	TGTGCCAGCAGCTTAGAGTCGGGACTAGCAATGATCGAGCAGTACTTC	CASSLESGLAMIEQYF
-	TRBV9	-	15	TRBJ1-1	TGTGCCAGCAGCGTAGTAGGGGAGGAGGTTACTGAAGCTTTCTTT	CASSVVGEEVTEAFF
-	TRBV18	TRBD1	14	TRBJ2-7	TGTGCCAGCTCATCCGGGACAGGGGGTCTCGAGCAGTACTTC	CASSSGTGGLEQYF
-	TRBV30	TRBD1	14	TRBJ2-3	TGTGCCTGGAGCGAAAATCCAGGGGGCCATACGCAGTATTTT	CAWSENPGGHTQYF
few	TRBV30	TRBD1	11	TRBJ1-1	TGTGCCTGCAGGGGGTACACTGAAGCTTTCTTT	CACRGYTEAFF
few	TRBV5-1	-	13	TRBJ1-2	TGCGCCAGCAGCTTGGGACACCGAGACGCCTACACCTTC	CASSLGHRDAYTF
-	TRBV6-5	TRBD1	12	TRBJ1-5	TGTGCCAGCCGAACAGGGGTGCAGCCCCAGCATTTT	CASRTGVQPQHF
-	TRBV29-1	TRBD1	14	TRBJ2-4	TGCAGCGTTGCCCCCGGGGACAGGGGGCACATTCAGTACTTC	CSVAPGDRGHIQYF